This T cell receptor (beta chain) was sequenced for a study of molecular identifiers for immune sequencing clone quantification. Turning to this clonotype: One end of the junction fails to match germline, which may point to a read error.

The CDR3 sequence is 16 residues long. Germline-derived CDR1 and CDR2 are KGHSH and LQKENI. TCRdb fed the PCR reads into MiXCR, producing one record per CDR3 protein. The table lists about 100,000 distinct CDR3 sequences, 30% to 45% of them singletons, with over 8% in the top ten. The sequenced sample consisted of naive CD8+ T cells from blood, with Jurkat cell RNA spiked in. As to subset: FACS-sorted CD8+CD4-CCR7+CD45RA+ naive T cells. The chain combines TRBV18 with TRBJ2-3; perhaps TRBD1 as D (6 bases). This sequence was found in a human donor in good health. Some libraries in this study had Jurkat cell RNA spiked in. CDR3 DNA sequence: TGTGCCAGCTCACCACCAGCACCCCCCCGACAGGATACGCAGAATTTT. Its translation is CASSPPAPPRQDTQNF.